This TCR beta chain emerged from a study of T cell responses to AZD1222 COVID-19 vaccine (dated by TCRdb to the early 2020s). In the study overall: AZD1222 recipients with second doses at about 4 weeks or about 12 weeks were pooled, because spike-specific TCR depth and breadth did not differ between schedules. TCR sequencing covered some 250 trial participants: some 210 given two doses of AZD1222 and approximately 26 given two doses of MenACWY control vaccine. Trial participants were enrolled into age subgroups of 18-55, 56-69 and 70-plus years, which contained 148, 28 and 57 TCR-sequenced participants, respectively. On the study overall, not on this receptor specifically: Conclusions about previously exposed vaccinees are limited, since just 6 or 7 AZD1222 recipients were seropositive for SARS-CoV-2 at baseline. Participants were mostly white British, with more females than males. The authors suggested clonal diversity may have been underestimated. In the small 56-69-year group, the increase in depth fell short of significance, most likely because of low power. Because no samples from the day 14 peak response were available, repertoires could be characterized only after the peak T cell response. Reportedly, almost half of the unique spike-specific TCRs recognized epitopes lying outside the regions that are mutated in the B.1.351 and B.1.1.7 variants. CD4 TCRs associated with the vaccine covered the entire spike protein, and the dominant responses were in regions 160-218 and 743-854. Spike-specific TCR breadth and depth rose significantly after two AZD1222 doses compared with day 0 and with MenACWY recipients.

This sample's time point label indicates: baseline before first vaccination. Vaccinee samples were obtained from the UK trials COV001 and COV002, which included a single-blind randomized controlled phase 2/3 trial of AZD1222 (ChAdOx1 nCoV-19) in healthy adults. Trial participant PBMC samples were collected at day 0 and day 28 after the second dose for TCRbeta chain sequencing. The CDR3 regions of human TCRbeta chains were subjected to immunosequencing. In the paper's pipeline: TCRs in the repertoires were matched against a reference library of SARS-CoV-2-specific TCRs that had been generated with the MIRA antigen-specificity platform. Breadth meant the fraction of unique TCRs that were SARS-CoV-2-associated, whereas depth meant the fraction of total T cells that were SARS-CoV-2-associated. Using the MIRA data, each spike-specific TCR was mapped to the spike region that the TCR reacts to and placed in a CD4 or CD8 class. Log10-transformed breadth and depth values were compared by one-way ANOVA with Sidak's multiple comparisons tests. The source is immuneACCESS, and TCRdb retained only in-frame sequences with V and J called. Part of the clones is not carried over; for the studies checked, unresolved V genes explain less than half of this, and the remainder is unexplained. That table furnishes V, J and clone size, whereas the DNA furnished D and trimming. The sample has about 180,000 clones on record, 90% of them singletons. About 2.6% of the sample comes from the top ten.

Here V drops 1 base and J drops 5 bases, and the junction holds 3 bases not matched to any gene. Looking up the germline V gene yields CDR1 SNHLY and CDR2 FYNNEI. The cysteine opens and the phenylalanine closes a CDR3 of 15 amino acids. Only the CDR3 DNA stays, 45 bases, in frame from base 1. As regards this clone: Its antigen is still unknown. The input lacks base qualities; no much larger clone sits a single base away.

The clonotype comes from an adult in good health. The sample was peripheral blood, taken on day 0 of AZD1222 vaccination. The chain joins TRBV2 to TRBJ1-5; the central 9 bases match TRBD1. The encoded CDR3 is CASSEGGTGYQPQHF. Here is the DNA: TGTGCCAGCAGTGAAGGTGGGACAGGGTATCAGCCCCAGCATTTT.